The present TCR beta chain was sequenced within a study of T cell responses to AZD1222 COVID-19 vaccine. Study overall: It was second doses at about 4 or about 12 weeks that were pooled.

TCRdb's table, derived via immunoSEQ multiplex PCR, lists solely in-frame clones and lacks some. Of over 150,000 clones listed, around 87% were seen once; the top ten hold 2.6%. This clone was recorded only once. Its antigen is still unknown. Study-wide results and caveats: Every sample of the repertoires postdated the peak T cell response.

V lost 0 bases, J lost 4 bases, and 14 bases stayed unmatched. The length of the CDR3 is 19 residues. The germline V gene encodes CDR1 LNHNV and CDR2 YYDKDF (reference sequence). This TCR came from an adult in good health. This specimen was peripheral blood, taken on day 0 of AZD1222 vaccination. The chain recombines TRBV15 with TRBJ1-2; 10 bases map to TRBD1. CDR3 amino acids: CATSRDRVARGDRGYGYTF. The CDR3 DNA is TGTGCCACCAGCAGAGATCGGGTCGCGCGTGGGGACAGGGGCTATGGCTACACCTTC.